Presented here are 27 T cell receptor beta chains from one specimen sequenced in a study of shared clonotypes between healthy human individuals. The protocol was immunoSEQ multiplex PCR, while the TCRdb copy is restricted to in-frame clones and leaves out a portion. The sample has fewer than 200,000 clones; about 66% are singletons. Sequenced material: memory CD4+ T cells sorted from blood. Subset: CD45RA-negative fraction. These receptors were obtained from a young man in good health.

In this sample, this clone turned up a few times. The chain combines TRBV21-1 with TRBJ1-5. TRBV21-1 is termed a pseudogene. This CDR3 spans 14 amino acids. This CDR3 reads CASSKADRNQPQHF. In DNA form, the CDR3 reads TGTGCCAGCAGCAAAGCGGACCGCAATCAGCCCCAGCATTTT.

CDR3 coding DNA: TGTGCCAGCGGCGTTATTAGGAAGAGCTCTGGAAACACCATATATTTT. Its protein is CASGVIRKSSGNTIYF. The chain combines TRBV7-2 with TRBJ1-3; D not certain. Looked up from germline, CDR1 is SGHTA and CDR2 is FQGNSA. CDR3 length equals 16 residues. V was trimmed by 8 bases and J by 0 bases, leaving 17 bases between them.

The chain links TRBV5-1 to TRBJ2-6, with no clear D. Between the trimmed V and J ends, which lost 6 bases and 0 bases, there was a span of 7 bases. Germline V lookup: CDR1 SGHRS, CDR2 YFSETQ. This CDR3 is built from 14 residues. The CDR3 DNA sequence: TGCGCCAGCAATAGGGACTCTGGGGCCAACGTCCTGACTTTC. The encoded protein is CASNRDSGANVLTF.

V gene TRBV6-5 combines with J gene TRBJ1-2; the D is unclear. In germline, CDR1 is MNHEY, CDR2 SVGAGI. V was cut by 6 bases and J by 2 bases, with 10 bases left in between. The CDR3 runs 13 residues. CDR3 in DNA: TGTGCCAGCAGACCGGGATCCAACTATGGCTACACCTTC. Protein: CASRPGSNYGYTF.

V is TRBV7-9 and J is TRBJ2-3, with D unresolved. Germline V gene lookup returns CDR1 SEHNR and CDR2 FQNEAQ (reference sequence). This CDR3 comprises 16 residues. Trimming left V 5 bases short and J 2 bases short, with 17 bases between. CDR3 sequence: CASSPTLKVVTDTQYF. The CDR3 nucleotides read TGTGCCAGCAGCCCCACTCTCAAGGTGGTCACAGATACGCAGTATTTT.

This clone appeared a few times. The V call is TRBV2, the J call TRBJ2-1; D uncertain. V lost 7 bases to trimming and J lost 13 bases, with 8 bases between them. The CDR3 runs 9 residues. CDR1 SNHLY and CDR2 FYNNEI come from the germline V gene. CDR3 sequence reads: CASNLLQFF. CDR3 nucleotides: TGTGCCAGCAATCTCCTCCAGTTCTTC.

J is TRBJ2-6 and V is TRBV19; D not resolved. CDR3 size: 16 residues. The germline V and J ends were trimmed by 7 bases and 0 bases, with 13 bases remaining between them. Germline-derived CDR1 and CDR2 are LNHDA and SQIVND (reference sequence). Written as DNA, the CDR3 is TGTGCCAGTATGCAGCAACTCAGCTCTGGGGCCAACGTCCTGACTTTC. It translates to CASMQQLSSGANVLTF. The entire variable domain, with the rest obtained from reference TRBV19 and TRBJ2-6, is as follows: DGGITQSPKYLFRKEGQNVTLSCEQNLNHDAMYWYRQDPGQGLRLIYYSQIVNDFQKGDIAEGYSVSREKKESFPLTVTSAQKNPTAFYLCASMQQLSSGANVLTFGAGSRLTVL.

This clone appeared a few times. The rearrangement links TRBV4-1 to TRBJ2-7; D might be TRBD1 or TRBD2, each matching 5 bases. This CDR3 spans 14 amino acids. Trimming cost V 6 bases and J 2 bases, with 14 bases left between them. Germline V gene data show CDR1 as MGHRA and CDR2 as YSYEKL. As DNA, the CDR3 is TGCGCCAGCAGTAAAAATCAGGGACCCTACGAGCAGTACTTC. Its translation is CASSKNQGPYEQYF.

Worth noting for this clone: Other DNA sequences in this sample translate to the same CDR3. This rearrangement joins TRBV5-1 to TRBJ2-7, with D perhaps TRBD2 (6 bases). The CDR3 sequence is 13 residues long. Germline CDR1 is SGHRS and CDR2 is YFSETQ. Trimming took off 2 bases at V and 3 bases at J, with 9 bases between the two ends. The CDR3 nucleotides read TGCGCCAGCAGCTTAGAGGGACTCTACGAGCAGTACTTC. It translates to CASSLEGLYEQYF.

The chain combines TRBV7-6 with TRBJ1-3, with a tentative D call TRBD1 (5 bases). The CDR3 consists of 14 residues. The germline V and J ends were trimmed by 5 bases and 0 bases, with 8 bases remaining between them. CDR1 and CDR2 (germline): SGHVS, FNYEAQ. CDR3 region: CASSTGGSGNTIYF. CDR3 bases: TGTGCCAGCAGCACCGGGGGCTCTGGAAACACCATATATTTT. Based on the CDR3 plus reference TRBV7-6 and TRBJ1-3, the full variable domain is GAGVSQSPRYKVTKRGQDVALRCDPISGHVSLYWYRQALGQGPEFLTYFNYEAQQDKSGLPNDRFSAERPEGSISTLTIQRTEQRDSAMYRCASSTGGSGNTIYFGEGSWLTVV.

The chain is built from TRBV11-3 and TRBJ2-5; tentatively, D is TRBD2 (6 bases). With 2 bases removed from V and 4 bases from J, the gap between germline ends came to 11 bases. The CDR3 contains 14 residues. Germline V gene sequence: CDR1 SGHNT, CDR2 YENEEA. In DNA form, the CDR3 reads TGTGCCAGCAGCTTATCGGGAGCTGGAGAGACCCAGTACTTC. Translated, it gives CASSLSGAGETQYF. The full variable domain, rest sourced from reference TRBV11-3 and TRBJ2-5, is EAGVVQSPRYKIIEKKQPVAFWCNPISGHNTLYWYLQNLGQGPELLIRYENEEAVDDSQLPKDRFSAERLKGVDSTLKIQPAELGDSAVYLCASSLSGAGETQYFGPGTRLLVL.

V usage is TRBV12-5 and J usage is TRBJ2-3; 8 bases are shared with TRBD2. V trimming: 6 bases; J trimming: 4 bases; junction bases outside the gene matches: 12. CDR1 is LGHNT, CDR2 FRNRAP, per germline. The CDR3 has 16 amino acids. CDR3 residues: CASGQRGGNHPDTQYF. The DNA of the CDR3 is TGTGCTAGTGGCCAACGGGGGGGTAATCACCCAGATACGCAGTATTTT. Drawing the rest from reference TRBV12-5 and TRBJ2-3, the complete variable domain is DARVTQTPRHKVTEMGQEVTMRCQPILGHNTVFWYRQTMMQGLELLAYFRNRAPLDDSGMPKDRFSAEMPDATLATLKIQPSEPRDSAVYFCASGQRGGNHPDTQYFGPGTRLTVL.

The rearrangement joins TRBV14 to TRBJ2-1, with TRBD2 as a possible D gene (5 bases). From germline, CDR1 is SGHDN and CDR2 FVKESK. V lost 4 bases and J lost 5, with 12 bases in between. This CDR3 has 14 amino acids. CDR3 loop: CASSRGLAHNEQFF. The CDR3 nucleotides read TGTGCCAGCAGCCGAGGCCTAGCCCACAATGAGCAGTTCTTC.

The J gene is TRBJ2-5, the V gene TRBV11-2; D possibly corresponds to TRBD2 (7 bases). CDR3 length: 15 amino acids. Trimming removed 5 bases from V and 5 bases from J, with 18 bases in between. Germline values: CDR1 SGHAT, CDR2 FQNNGV. The DNA of the CDR3 is TGTGCCAGCAGCCCCGGGGGGACATATGGGGAGACCCAGTACTTC. It encodes CASSPGGTYGETQYF.

V is TRBV4-2 and J is TRBJ1-1, with D possibly being TRBD1 (6 bases). The CDR3 extends over 17 amino acids. The germline CDR1 and CDR2 sequences are LGHNA and YNFKEQ. Trimming left V 1 base short and J 0 bases short, with 15 bases between. The CDR3 here is CASSQGRGIRMNTEAFF. As DNA, the CDR3 is TGTGCCAGCAGCCAAGGGAGGGGGATTCGGATGAACACTGAAGCTTTCTTT.

The genes are TRBV18 and TRBJ1-2; TRBD1 is a possible D gene (6 bases). The CDR3 length is 14 residues. V was cut by 3 bases and J by 3 bases, with 11 bases left in between. Germline loops: CDR1 KGHSH, CDR2 LQKENI. The CDR3 loop is CASSPYKGDYGYTF. The DNA for the CDR3 is TGTGCCAGCTCACCTTACAAGGGGGACTATGGCTACACCTTC.

V gene TRBV5-4 combines with J gene TRBJ2-3; 8 bases match TRBD1. V lost 3 bases, J lost 1 base, and 4 bases stayed unmatched. The CDR3 runs 15 residues. The germline CDR1 and CDR2 sequences are SGHNT and YYREEE (reference sequence). The DNA of the CDR3 is TGTGCCAGCAGCTCCCCGACAGGGGGCACAGATACGCAGTATTTT. Its protein is CASSSPTGGTDTQYF.

This sequence joins TRBV6-4 and TRBJ2-3; 10 bases align to TRBD2. The CDR3 is 15 residues long. CDR1 is MRHNA and CDR2 is SNTAGT in the germline V gene. Trimming took 5 bases from V and 2 from J; bases not matched to a gene: 4. DNA for the CDR3: TGTGCCAGCAGTCCCGGGACTAGCGACACAGATACGCAGTATTTT. Translation: CASSPGTSDTDTQYF.

The V and J genes are TRBV7-3 and TRBJ2-1; D is unclear. This CDR3 is built from 13 residues. Germline V gene data show CDR1 as SGHTA and CDR2 as FQGTGA. V lost 2 bases to trimming and J lost 4 bases, with 6 bases between them. The CDR3 DNA follows: TGTGCCAGCAGCTTACCGGAGTACAATGAGCAGTTCTTC. This gives the protein CASSLPEYNEQFF. Complete variable domain (other parts from reference TRBV7-3 and TRBJ2-1): GAGVSQTPSNKVTEKGKYVELRCDPISGHTALYWYRQSLGQGPEFLIYFQGTGAADDSGLPNDRFFAVRPEGSVSTLKIQRTERGDSAVYLCASSLPEYNEQFFGPGTRLTVL.

The V and J genes are TRBV11-3 and TRBJ2-5; 7 bases agree with TRBD1. CDR1 SGHNT and CDR2 YENEEA come from the germline V gene. The V gene end was trimmed by 5 bases and the J gene end by 7 bases; junction bases not matched to a gene: 4. CDR3 length: 12 residues. The CDR3 is CASSQRQGTQYF. The CDR3 nucleotides are TGTGCCAGCAGCCAGAGACAGGGGACCCAGTACTTC.

This rearrangement joins TRBV29-1 to TRBJ1-1, with D unclear. V was clipped by 1 base and J by 7 bases, with 7 bases between them. Germline V gene data show CDR1 as SQVTM and CDR2 as ANQGSEA. This CDR3 region has 11 residues. The CDR3 here is CSVEGRLEAFF. The CDR3 DNA reads as TGCAGCGTTGAAGGGCGGCTTGAAGCTTTCTTT.

The chain uses TRBV5-8 and TRBJ2-5; tentatively, D is TRBD1 or TRBD2 (5 bases each). Germline CDR1 SGHTS, CDR2 YDEGEE. There are 15 residues in the CDR3. Trimming shortened V by 1 base and J by 3 bases, and 13 bases separated the two germline ends. CDR3 protein: CASSLWFRGEETQYF. The DNA of the CDR3 is TGTGCCAGCAGCTTGTGGTTCCGGGGCGAAGAGACCCAGTACTTC.

The genes are TRBV25-1 and TRBJ2-5; TRBD1 might be the D (5 bases). Germline-derived CDR1 and CDR2 are MGHDK and SYGVNS. Trimming removed 2 bases at V and 3 bases at J, with 13 bases between. The CDR3 totals 15 residues. This chain's CDR3 is CASSEVLGQKETQYF. In nucleotides, the CDR3 is TGTGCCAGCAGTGAAGTTTTGGGGCAGAAAGAGACCCAGTACTTC.

This clone occurred a few times. The chain combines TRBV19 with TRBJ1-1, with D possibly TRBD1 on 5 matching bases. Trimming took 7 bases from V and 1 from J, leaving 16 bases between them. Germline lookup yields CDR1 LNHDA and CDR2 SQIVND (reference sequence). The CDR3 totals 15 residues. The CDR3 is CASIGRAYGNTEAFF. The CDR3, as DNA: TGTGCCAGTATCGGCAGGGCGTATGGGAACACTGAAGCTTTCTTT.

This clone turned up a few times. The chain employs TRBV4-1 and TRBJ2-1, with 9 bases aligning to TRBD1. V was pared by 2 bases and J by 7 bases, with 9 bases of the junction left unmatched. CDR3 size: 16 residues. Germline V lookup: CDR1 MGHRA, CDR2 YSYEKL. In nucleotides, the CDR3 is TGCGCCAGCAGCCAACCCACCCGGGACAGGGTTAATGAGCAGTTCTTC. This codes for CASSQPTRDRVNEQFF.

J is TRBJ2-2 and V is TRBV4-1; 9 bases line up with TRBD2. J was trimmed by 5 bases and V by 8 bases; bases with no gene match: 12. This CDR3 contains 16 residues. Germline V lookup: CDR1 MGHRA, CDR2 YSYEKL. The chain's CDR3 is CASGGLAQLRTGELFF. The CDR3 DNA reads as TGCGCCAGCGGAGGACTAGCGCAACTAAGGACCGGGGAGCTGTTTTTT.

The chain couples TRBV5-1 to TRBJ2-2, with 8 positions matching TRBD2. Germline V gene sequence: CDR1 SGHRS, CDR2 YFSETQ. The junction had 12 bases not matched to a gene; V was cut back by 2 bases and J by 6 bases. There are 17 residues in the CDR3. In DNA form, the CDR3 reads TGCGCCAGCAGCTTACTTAGCGGGACTCAATCGTCCGGGGAGCTGTTTTTT. Translated: CASSLLSGTQSSGELFF.